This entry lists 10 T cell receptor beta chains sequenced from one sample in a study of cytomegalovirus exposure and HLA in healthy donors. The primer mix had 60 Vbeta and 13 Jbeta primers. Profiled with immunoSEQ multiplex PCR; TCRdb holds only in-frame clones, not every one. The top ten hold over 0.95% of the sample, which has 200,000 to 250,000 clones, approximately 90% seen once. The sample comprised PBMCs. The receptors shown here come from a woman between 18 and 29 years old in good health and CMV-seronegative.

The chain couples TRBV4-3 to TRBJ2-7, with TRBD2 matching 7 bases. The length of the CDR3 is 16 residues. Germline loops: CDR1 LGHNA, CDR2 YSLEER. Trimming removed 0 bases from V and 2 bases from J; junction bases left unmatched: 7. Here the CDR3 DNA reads TGCGCCAGCAGCCAAGATGGGGGGGTCAGAGCCTACGAGCAGTACTTC. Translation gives CASSQDGGVRAYEQYF.

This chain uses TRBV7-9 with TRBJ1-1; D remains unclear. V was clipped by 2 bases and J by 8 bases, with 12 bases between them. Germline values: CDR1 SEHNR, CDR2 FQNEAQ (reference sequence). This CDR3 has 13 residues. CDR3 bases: TGTGCCAGCAGCTTATTGTTTACAGCCGAAGCTTTCTTT. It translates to CASSLLFTAEAFF. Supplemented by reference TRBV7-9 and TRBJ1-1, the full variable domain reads DTGVSQNPRHKITKRGQNVTFRCDPISEHNRLYWYRQTLGQGPEFLTYFQNEAQLEKSRLLSDRFSAERPKGSFSTLEIQRTEQGDSAMYLCASSLLFTAEAFFGQGTRLTVV.

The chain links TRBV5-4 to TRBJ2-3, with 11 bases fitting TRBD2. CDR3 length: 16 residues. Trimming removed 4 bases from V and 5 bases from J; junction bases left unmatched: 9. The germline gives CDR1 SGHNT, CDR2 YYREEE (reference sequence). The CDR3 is CASSPIVAGGGDTQYF. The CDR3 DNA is TGTGCCAGCAGCCCGATCGTAGCGGGAGGGGGAGATACGCAGTATTTT. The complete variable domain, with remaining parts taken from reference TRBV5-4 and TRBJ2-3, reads ETGVTQSPTHLIKTRGQQVTLRCSSQSGHNTVSWYQQALGQGPQFIFQYYREEENGRGNFPPRFSGLQFPNYSSELNVNALELDDSALYLCASSPIVAGGGDTQYFGPGTRLTVL.

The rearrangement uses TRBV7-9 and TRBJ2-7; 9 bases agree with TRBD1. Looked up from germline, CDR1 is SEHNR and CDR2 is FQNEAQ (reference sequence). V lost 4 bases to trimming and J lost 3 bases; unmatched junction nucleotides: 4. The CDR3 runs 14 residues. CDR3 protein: CASSSPGQGYEQYF. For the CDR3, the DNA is TGTGCCAGCAGCTCACCGGGACAGGGCTACGAGCAGTACTTC. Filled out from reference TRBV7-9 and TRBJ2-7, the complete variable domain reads DTGVSQNPRHKITKRGQNVTFRCDPISEHNRLYWYRQTLGQGPEFLTYFQNEAQLEKSRLLSDRFSAERPKGSFSTLEIQRTEQGDSAMYLCASSSPGQGYEQYFGPGTRLTVT.

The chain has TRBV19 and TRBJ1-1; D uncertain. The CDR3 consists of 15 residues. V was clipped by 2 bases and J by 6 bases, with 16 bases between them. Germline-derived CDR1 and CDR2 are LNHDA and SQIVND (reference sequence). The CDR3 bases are TGTGCCAGTAGTATAAACTCGGGAGGAAACGCTGAAGCTTTCTTT. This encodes CASSINSGGNAEAFF.

DNA of the CDR3: TGTGCCAGCAGTCCTCCAAGGCTAGCGGGAGGGTACAATGAGCAGTTCTTC. Protein sequence: CASSPPRLAGGYNEQFF. The V and J genes are TRBV28 and TRBJ2-1; TRBD2 aligns across 12 bases. This CDR3 is built from 17 residues. The junction had 9 bases not matched to a gene; V was cut back by 5 bases and J by 4 bases. Germline CDR1 reads MDHEN; CDR2 reads SYDVKM.

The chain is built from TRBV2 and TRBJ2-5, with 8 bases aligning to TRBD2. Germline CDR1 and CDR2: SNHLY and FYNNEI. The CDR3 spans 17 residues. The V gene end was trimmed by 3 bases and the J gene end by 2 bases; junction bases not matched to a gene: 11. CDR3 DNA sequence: TGTGCCAGCAGTGAGCGCTCCCTAGGGACTAGTCAAGAGACCCAGTACTTC. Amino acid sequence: CASSERSLGTSQETQYF.

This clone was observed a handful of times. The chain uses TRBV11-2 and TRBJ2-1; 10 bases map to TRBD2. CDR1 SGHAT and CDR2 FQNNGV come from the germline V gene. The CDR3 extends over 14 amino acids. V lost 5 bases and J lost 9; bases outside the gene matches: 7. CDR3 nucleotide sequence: TGTGCCAGCAGCCCTACTAGCGGGACCTTTGAGCAGTTCTTC. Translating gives CASSPTSGTFEQFF.

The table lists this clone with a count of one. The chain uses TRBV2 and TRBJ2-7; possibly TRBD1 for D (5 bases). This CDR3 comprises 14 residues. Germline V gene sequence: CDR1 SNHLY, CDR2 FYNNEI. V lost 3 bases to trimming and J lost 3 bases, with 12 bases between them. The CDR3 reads CASSDQGKGYEQYF. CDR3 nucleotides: TGTGCCAGCAGTGACCAGGGTAAGGGCTACGAGCAGTACTTC.

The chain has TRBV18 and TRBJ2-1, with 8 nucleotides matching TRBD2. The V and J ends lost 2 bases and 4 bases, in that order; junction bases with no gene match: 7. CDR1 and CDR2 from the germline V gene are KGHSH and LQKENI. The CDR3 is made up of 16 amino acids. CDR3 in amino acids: CASSPVVPGGYNEQFF. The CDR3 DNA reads TGTGCCAGCTCACCAGTTGTTCCGGGAGGGTACAATGAGCAGTTCTTC.